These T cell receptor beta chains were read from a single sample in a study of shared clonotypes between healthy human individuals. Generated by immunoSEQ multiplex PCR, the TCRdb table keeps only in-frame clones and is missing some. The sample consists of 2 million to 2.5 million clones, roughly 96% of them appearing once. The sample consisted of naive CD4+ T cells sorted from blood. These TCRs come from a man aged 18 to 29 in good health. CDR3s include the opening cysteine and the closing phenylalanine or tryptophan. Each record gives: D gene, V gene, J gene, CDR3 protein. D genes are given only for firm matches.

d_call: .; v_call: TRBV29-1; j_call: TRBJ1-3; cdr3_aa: CSVAQSSFGGNTIYF
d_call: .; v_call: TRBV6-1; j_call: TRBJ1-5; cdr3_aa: CASSDRRQMDRNQPQHF
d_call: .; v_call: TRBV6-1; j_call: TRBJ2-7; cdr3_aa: CASSGQRSRTYEQYF
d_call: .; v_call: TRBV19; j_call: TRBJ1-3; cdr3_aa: CASSNRQNSGNTIYF
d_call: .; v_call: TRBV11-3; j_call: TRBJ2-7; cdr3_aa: CASSIGQKVTGEQYF
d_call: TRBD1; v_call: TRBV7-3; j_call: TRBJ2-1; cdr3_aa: CASSSTGTGVYNEQFF
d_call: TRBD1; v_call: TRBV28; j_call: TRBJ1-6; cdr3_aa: CASTGTVLSDNSPLHF
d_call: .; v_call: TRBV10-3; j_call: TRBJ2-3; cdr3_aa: CATGGDSFGTDTQYF
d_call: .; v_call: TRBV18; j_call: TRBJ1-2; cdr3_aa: CASSTTGETSHGYTF
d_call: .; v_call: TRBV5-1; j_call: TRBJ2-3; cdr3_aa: CASSVGLKFTDTQYF
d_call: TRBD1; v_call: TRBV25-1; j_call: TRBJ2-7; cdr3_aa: CASSRVGTGSDEQYF
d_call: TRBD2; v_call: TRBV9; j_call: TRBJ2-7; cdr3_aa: CASSVTAGSLYEQYF
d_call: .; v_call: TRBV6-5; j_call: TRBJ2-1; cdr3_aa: CASSTGSSYNEQFF
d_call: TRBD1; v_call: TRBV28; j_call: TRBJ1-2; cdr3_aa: CASSQGDTGREGYTF
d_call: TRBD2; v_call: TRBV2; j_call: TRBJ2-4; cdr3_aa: CASMGLAGAGAKNIQYF
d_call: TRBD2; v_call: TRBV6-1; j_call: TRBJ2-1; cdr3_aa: CASSGVLAGPEQFF
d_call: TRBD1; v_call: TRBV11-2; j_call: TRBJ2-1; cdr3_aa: CASSEDRGTYNEQFF
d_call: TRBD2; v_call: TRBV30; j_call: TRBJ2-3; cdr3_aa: CAWSVERGGLRTQYF
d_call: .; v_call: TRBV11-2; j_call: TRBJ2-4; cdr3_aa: CASSLAGVQNIQYF
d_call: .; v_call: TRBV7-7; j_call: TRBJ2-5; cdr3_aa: CASSLGLFETQYF
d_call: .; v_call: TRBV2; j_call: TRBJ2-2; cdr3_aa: CATSYRGVNTGELFF
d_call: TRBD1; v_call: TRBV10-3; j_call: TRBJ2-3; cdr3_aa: CAITGQPTDTQYF
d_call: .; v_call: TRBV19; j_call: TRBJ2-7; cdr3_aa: CASSRYQGSTYEQYF
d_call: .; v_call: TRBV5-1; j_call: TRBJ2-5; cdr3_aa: CASRGPAQGHQETQYF
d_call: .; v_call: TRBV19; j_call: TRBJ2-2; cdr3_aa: CASSIRPDLGLSIYTGELFF
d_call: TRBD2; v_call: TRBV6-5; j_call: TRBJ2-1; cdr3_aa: CASSYSPSSGNNEQFF
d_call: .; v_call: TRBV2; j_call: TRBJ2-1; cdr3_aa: CASRAIEQEQFF
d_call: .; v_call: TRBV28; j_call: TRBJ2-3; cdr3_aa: CASSLSGTDTQYF
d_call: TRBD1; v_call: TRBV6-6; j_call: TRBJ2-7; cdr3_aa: CASSYADRFPYEQYF
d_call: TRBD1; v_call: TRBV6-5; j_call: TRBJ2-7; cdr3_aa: CASSYRDRAPYEQYF
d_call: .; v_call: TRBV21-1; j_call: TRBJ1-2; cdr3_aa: CASSSRPLPGGGYTF